A single sample gave rise to the 27 T cell receptor beta chains below, sequenced in a study of blood T cell repertoires in COVID-19. TCRdb keeps only in-frame clones here, not all; method: immunoSEQ multiplex PCR. This sample carries some 150,000 clones, approximately 90% of them seen once, and the ten largest clones take less than 0.95%. What was sequenced was peripheral blood. These receptors all come from a woman in her fifties or sixties with acute or convalescent COVID-19.

The table lists this clone with a count of one. CDR3 in amino acids: CASSYGTGIPYEQYF. The CDR3 coding sequence is TGTGCCAGCAGTTACGGAACAGGGATCCCCTACGAGCAGTACTTC. The chain links TRBV6-9 to TRBJ2-7, with a possible D match to TRBD1 (6 bases). In germline, CDR1 is MNHGY, CDR2 SVAAGI. Trimming stripped 3 bases from V and 2 bases from J, with 14 bases between. The CDR3 has 15 amino acids.

The count of this clone is one. This rearrangement joins TRBV11-2 to TRBJ2-7; 9 bases line up with TRBD1. Germline V gene sequence: CDR1 SGHAT, CDR2 FQNNGV. This CDR3 contains 12 residues. V shed 4 bases, J shed 7 bases, and the junction held 2 bases outside the gene matches. In nucleotides, the CDR3 is TGTGCCAGCAGCTCCGGACAGGGGGAGCAGTACTTC. Encoded protein: CASSSGQGEQYF. Variable domain in full (rest from reference TRBV11-2 and TRBJ2-7): EAGVAQSPRYKIIEKRQSVAFWCNPISGHATLYWYQQILGQGPKLLIQFQNNGVVDDSQLPKDRFSAERLKGVDSTLKIQPAKLEDSAVYLCASSSGQGEQYFGPGTRLTVT.

The gene calls are TRBV10-3 and TRBJ2-7; the match to TRBD2 covers 11 bases. Trimming removed 5 bases from V and 0 bases from J; junction bases left unmatched: 9. CDR3 size: 17 residues. CDR1 and CDR2 (germline): ENHRY, SYGVKD. CDR3 region: CAISPPASGGSSYEQYF. The CDR3 DNA reads TGTGCCATCAGTCCGCCGGCTAGCGGGGGGTCCTCCTACGAGCAGTACTTC.

V usage is TRBV11-2 and J usage is TRBJ2-7; 7 bases align to TRBD1. The germline CDR1 and CDR2 sequences are SGHAT and FQNNGV. J gave up 3 bases and V 4 bases, and 9 bases lay outside the gene matches. This CDR3 spans 15 amino acids. CDR3 in DNA: TGTGCCAGCAGCTCCACAGGGGTCCCTCGCTACGAGCAGTACTTC. As protein: CASSSTGVPRYEQYF.

The V and J genes are TRBV18 and TRBJ1-2; 8 positions match TRBD1. This CDR3 region has 13 residues. Trimming took 7 bases from V and 8 from J; bases not matched to a gene: 9. CDR1 is KGHSH and CDR2 is LQKENI in the germline V gene. The CDR3: CASLTGDKEGYTF. CDR3 sequence (DNA): TGTGCCAGCTTGACAGGGGATAAGGAAGGCTACACCTTC.

This sequence joins TRBV9 and TRBJ2-3, with TRBD1 matching 8 bases. In germline, CDR1 is SGDLS, CDR2 YYNGEE. The trim removed 0 bases at V and 3 bases at J, leaving 3 bases unmatched. The CDR3 sequence is 15 residues long. DNA for the CDR3: TGTGCCAGCAGCGTAGCGGACAGGGCGACAGATACGCAGTATTTT. Translating it yields CASSVADRATDTQYF.

In this sample, this clone turned up once. The V and J genes are TRBV9 and TRBJ2-5; 12 nucleotides align to TRBD2. The CDR3 consists of 15 residues. The germline gives CDR1 SGDLS, CDR2 YYNGEE. V dropped 2 bases and J dropped 4; count of bases not matched to a gene: 3. The chain's CDR3 is CASSVPTSGGETQYF. The CDR3 DNA reads TGTGCCAGCAGCGTCCCGACTAGCGGGGGAGAGACCCAGTACTTC.

This clone showed up just once. J is TRBJ2-1 and V is TRBV7-3; 7 positions agree with TRBD2. The CDR3 runs 15 residues. Trimming cost V 6 bases and J 8 bases; bases outside gene matches: 13. CDR1 and CDR2 (germline): SGHTA, FQGTGA. In nucleotides, the CDR3 is TGTGCCAGCAGTCTTTCCGTCAGCGGGGTGTATGAGCAGTTCTTC. Translated, it gives CASSLSVSGVYEQFF. The full variable domain, its missing parts supplied by reference TRBV7-3 and TRBJ2-1, is GAGVSQTPSNKVTEKGKYVELRCDPISGHTALYWYRQSLGQGPEFLIYFQGTGAADDSGLPNDRFFAVRPEGSVSTLKIQRTERGDSAVYLCASSLSVSGVYEQFFGPGTRLTVL.

The chain carries TRBV5-1 and TRBJ1-3; D gene ambiguous. Trimming removed 3 bases at V and 0 bases at J, with 19 bases between. The CDR3 covers 18 residues. Looked up from germline, CDR1 is SGHRS and CDR2 is YFSETQ. The DNA of the CDR3 is TGCGCCAGCAGCTGGTCTCCGCCGGGAGGAAGCTCTGGAAACACCATATATTTT. Translation: CASSWSPPGGSSGNTIYF.

This clone has a single count. CDR3 DNA sequence: TGTGCCAGCAGTTTTCGAGGGGGCTTCTATGGCTACACCTTC. Its translation: CASSFRGGFYGYTF. The chain links TRBV27 to TRBJ1-2; 7 bases match TRBD1. Losses at the gene ends were 3 bases for V and 4 bases for J; bases not matched to a gene: 5. CDR3 size: 14 residues. Germline V lookup: CDR1 MNHEY, CDR2 SMNVEV (reference sequence).

The rearrangement uses TRBV5-1 and TRBJ2-1; 7 bases are a match to TRBD1. Germline values: CDR1 SGHRS, CDR2 YFSETQ. V was clipped by 0 bases and J by 3 bases; unmatched bases: 6. This CDR3 spans 16 amino acids. The CDR3 here is CASSLEGTALYNEQFF. The CDR3 DNA follows: TGCGCCAGCAGCTTGGAGGGGACAGCCCTCTACAATGAGCAGTTCTTC.

The chain's CDR3 is CASSLSLGTGRYNEQFF. In nucleotides, the CDR3 is TGCGCCAGCAGCTTATCTTTAGGGACAGGGAGGTACAATGAGCAGTTCTTC. This chain uses TRBV5-1 with TRBJ2-1; 9 bases are shared with TRBD1. This CDR3 is 17 amino acids long. J was trimmed by 4 bases and V by 2 bases; bases with no gene match: 10. Germline V gene sequence: CDR1 SGHRS, CDR2 YFSETQ. The full variable domain, with the rest looked up from reference TRBV5-1 and TRBJ2-1, is KAGVTQTPRYLIKTRGQQVTLSCSPISGHRSVSWYQQTPGQGLQFLFEYFSETQRNKGNFPGRFSGRQFSNSRSEMNVSTLELGDSALYLCASSLSLGTGRYNEQFFGPGTRLTVL.

The chain joins TRBV19 to TRBJ1-5; weak D call: TRBD1 (5 bases). The CDR3 is 14 amino acids. The V end lost 2 bases, the J end lost 7 bases, and 12 bases lay between the germline ends. Per the germline V gene, CDR1 is LNHDA and CDR2 is SQIVND (reference sequence). The CDR3 region is CASSIWGEGQPQHF. CDR3 bases: TGTGCCAGTAGTATATGGGGGGAGGGCCAGCCCCAGCATTTT.

The rearrangement joins TRBV10-1 to TRBJ2-3; 14 positions agree with TRBD2. The CDR3 covers 16 residues. Losses at the gene ends were 5 bases for V and 5 bases for J; bases not matched to a gene: 6. Germline CDR1 is WNHNN and CDR2 is SYGVQD (reference sequence). In nucleotides, the CDR3 is TGCGCCAGCAGTCGACTAGCGGGGGGGCCTGAAGATACGCAGTATTTT. It is translated as CASSRLAGGPEDTQYF.

V and J are TRBV5-4 and TRBJ1-5, with 9 nucleotides matching TRBD1. The CDR3 loop spans 15 amino acids. Germline CDR1 and CDR2: SGHNT and YYREEE (reference sequence). V was pared by 4 bases and J by 4 bases, with 6 bases of the junction left unmatched. The CDR3 reads CASSMDRGGNQPQHF. The CDR3 DNA sequence: TGTGCCAGCAGCATGGACAGGGGTGGAAATCAGCCCCAGCATTTT.

The chain employs TRBV6-4 and TRBJ2-3; no clear D gene. The length of the CDR3 is 16 residues. Trimming took off 0 bases at V and 2 bases at J, with 12 bases between the two ends. Germline CDR1 MRHNA, CDR2 SNTAGT. DNA of the CDR3: TGTGCCAGCAGTGACTCGCCAGCTTACTACACAGATACGCAGTATTTT. Its protein is CASSDSPAYYTDTQYF.

Only a few counts were recorded for this clone. V and J are TRBV20-1 and TRBJ2-7; a possible D gene is TRBD1 (6 bases). This CDR3 is 11 amino acids long. Germline-derived CDR1 and CDR2 are DFQATT and SNEGSKA (reference sequence). Trimming took 3 bases from V and 5 from J, leaving 8 bases between them. The CDR3 region is CSASPGDEQYF. As DNA, the CDR3 is TGCAGTGCTAGTCCAGGGGACGAGCAGTACTTC.

This chain uses TRBV19 with TRBJ1-5; TRBD1 aligns across 7 bases. Trimming took 7 bases from V and 0 from J; bases not matched to a gene: 6. This CDR3 is built from 15 residues. Germline-derived CDR1 and CDR2 are LNHDA and SQIVND (reference sequence). CDR3 DNA sequence: TGTGCCAGTATGGGACAGCCATATAGCAATCAGCCCCAGCATTTT. This codes for CASMGQPYSNQPQHF.

The chain recombines TRBV3-1 (or the pseudogene TRBV3-2) with TRBJ2-1, with 7 bases matching TRBD2. V lost 1 base and J lost 5; bases outside the gene matches: 5. In germline, CDR1 is LGHDT, CDR2 YNNKEL (reference sequence). The CDR3 contains 15 residues. CDR3 coding DNA: TGTGCCAGCAGCCAAGTGCCCGGGAGGAACAATGAGCAGTTCTTC. This translates into CASSQVPGRNNEQFF.

The CDR3 is CASSHSGGDTGELFF. The CDR3, as DNA: TGTGCCAGCAGCCATAGCGGGGGGGACACCGGGGAGCTGTTTTTT. This chain uses TRBV4-2 with TRBJ2-2, with 11 positions matching TRBD2. CDR1 and CDR2 (germline): LGHNA, YNFKEQ. The ends lost 3 bases at V and 3 bases at J; junction bases unmatched: 0. The CDR3 covers 15 residues.

V and J are TRBV18 and TRBJ2-5; the D gene is possibly TRBD1 (6 bases). Germline V gives CDR1 KGHSH, CDR2 LQKENI. The CDR3 contains 15 residues. V was pared by 0 bases and J by 5 bases, with 13 bases between. The CDR3 region is CASSPPGAGDETQYF. The CDR3 DNA reads as TGTGCCAGCTCACCACCGGGGGCAGGGGACGAGACCCAGTACTTC.

The chain joins TRBV6-1 to TRBJ2-7, with D maybe TRBD2 (6 bases). Germline V gene lookup returns CDR1 MNHNS and CDR2 SASEGT. The CDR3 runs to 13 residues. V was shortened by 2 bases and J by 6 bases, with 11 bases between the two germline ends. CDR3 nucleotides: TGTGCCAGCAGTGAACCCCGGGGACTCGAGCAGTACTTC. This codes for CASSEPRGLEQYF.

The chain has TRBV2 and TRBJ1-2; D possibly corresponds to TRBD1 (5 bases). Deletions cut 3 bases from V and 3 bases from J, with 17 bases between. CDR1 and CDR2 from the germline V gene are SNHLY and FYNNEI. CDR3 length equals 16 residues. CDR3 loop: CASSDLQSGIDYGYTF. DNA of the CDR3: TGTGCCAGCAGTGACCTCCAGTCAGGGATCGACTATGGCTACACCTTC.

The chain carries TRBV12-3 or TRBV12-4 and TRBJ1-2; weak D call: TRBD1 (5 bases). V gave up 7 bases and J gave up 8 bases, with 14 bases separating them. This CDR3 comprises 12 residues. CDR3 in DNA: TGTGCCAGCACCCCGGGGGGGAGAGGCTACACCTTC. Amino acid sequence: CASTPGGRGYTF.

The genes are TRBV10-3 and TRBJ2-3, with 9 bases lining up with TRBD2. The trim removed 8 bases at V and 2 bases at J, leaving 5 bases unmatched. This CDR3 spans 14 amino acids. Germline CDR1 reads ENHRY; CDR2 reads SYGVKD. In DNA, the CDR3 is TGTGCCATCCAAGTAGCGGGAGTCACAGATACGCAGTATTTT. This gives the protein CAIQVAGVTDTQYF.

CDR3 sequence (DNA): TGCAGCGTTGATACAGGGTTGGATGGCTACACCTTC. Translation gives CSVDTGLDGYTF. The chain joins TRBV29-1 to TRBJ1-2; perhaps TRBD1 as D (6 bases). CDR1 and CDR2 (germline): SQVTM, ANQGSEA. Trimming stripped 3 bases from V and 6 bases from J, with 11 bases between. CDR3 length equals 12 residues.

The J gene is TRBJ2-7, the V gene TRBV19; the match to TRBD1 covers 7 bases. After removal of 7 bases from V and 2 bases from J, the junction contained 17 bases not matched to a gene. The CDR3 is 17 residues long. Germline V gives CDR1 LNHDA, CDR2 SQIVND (reference sequence). CDR3 DNA: TGTGCCAGTACTTCCCCCACCCGGCAGGGGGTCCCCTACGAGCAGTACTTC. Its translation is CASTSPTRQGVPYEQYF.